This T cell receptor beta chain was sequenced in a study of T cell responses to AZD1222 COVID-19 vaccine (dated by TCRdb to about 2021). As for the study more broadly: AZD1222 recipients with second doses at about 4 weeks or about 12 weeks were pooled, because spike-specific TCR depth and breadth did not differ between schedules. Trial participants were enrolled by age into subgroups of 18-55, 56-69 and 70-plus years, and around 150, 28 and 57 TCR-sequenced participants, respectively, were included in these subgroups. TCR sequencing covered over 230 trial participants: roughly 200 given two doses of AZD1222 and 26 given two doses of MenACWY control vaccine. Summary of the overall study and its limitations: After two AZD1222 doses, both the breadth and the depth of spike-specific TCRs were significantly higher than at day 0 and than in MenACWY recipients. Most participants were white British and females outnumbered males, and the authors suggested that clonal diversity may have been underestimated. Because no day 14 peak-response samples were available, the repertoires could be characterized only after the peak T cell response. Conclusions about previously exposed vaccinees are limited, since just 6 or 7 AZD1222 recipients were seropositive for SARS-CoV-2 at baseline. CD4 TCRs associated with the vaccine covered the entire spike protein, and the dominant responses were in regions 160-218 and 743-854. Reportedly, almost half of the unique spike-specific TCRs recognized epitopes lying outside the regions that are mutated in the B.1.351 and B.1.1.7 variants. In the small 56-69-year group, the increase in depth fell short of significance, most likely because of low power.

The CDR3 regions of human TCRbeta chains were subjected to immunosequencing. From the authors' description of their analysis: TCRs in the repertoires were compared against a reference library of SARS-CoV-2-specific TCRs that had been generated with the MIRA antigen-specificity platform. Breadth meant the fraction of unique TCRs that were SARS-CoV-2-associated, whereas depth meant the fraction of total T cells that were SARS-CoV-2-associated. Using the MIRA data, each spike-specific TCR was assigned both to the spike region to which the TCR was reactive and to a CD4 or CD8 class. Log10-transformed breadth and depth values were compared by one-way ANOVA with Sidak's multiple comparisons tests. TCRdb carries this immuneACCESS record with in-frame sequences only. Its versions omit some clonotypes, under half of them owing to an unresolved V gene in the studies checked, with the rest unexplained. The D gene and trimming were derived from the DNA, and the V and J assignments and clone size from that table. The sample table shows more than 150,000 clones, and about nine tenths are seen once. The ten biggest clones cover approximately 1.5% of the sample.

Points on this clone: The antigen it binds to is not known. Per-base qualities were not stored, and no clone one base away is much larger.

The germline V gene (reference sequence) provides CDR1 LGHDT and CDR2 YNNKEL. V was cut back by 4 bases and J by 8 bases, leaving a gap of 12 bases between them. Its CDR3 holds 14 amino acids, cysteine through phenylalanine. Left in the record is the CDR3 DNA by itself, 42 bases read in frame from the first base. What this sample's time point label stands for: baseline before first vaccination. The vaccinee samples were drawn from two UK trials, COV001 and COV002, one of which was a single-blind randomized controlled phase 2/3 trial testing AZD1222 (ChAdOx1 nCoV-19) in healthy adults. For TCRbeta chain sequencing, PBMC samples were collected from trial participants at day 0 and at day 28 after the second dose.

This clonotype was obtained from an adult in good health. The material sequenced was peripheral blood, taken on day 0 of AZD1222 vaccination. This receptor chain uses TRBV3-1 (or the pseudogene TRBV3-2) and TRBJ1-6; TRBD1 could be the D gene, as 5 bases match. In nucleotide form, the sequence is TGTGCCAGCAGCCCTAGCCAGGGAGATTCACCCCTCCACTTT. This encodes CASSPSQGDSPLHF.